The TCR beta chain described here comes from a study of T cells in Graves' hyperthyroidism and ophthalmopathy (dated by TCRdb to about 2019). With regard to the full study: Peripheral blood samples were taken at initial diagnosis, before any treatment was given. A discovery cohort of about a hundred patients, 43 with Graves' ophthalmopathy and about 58 with stable Graves' hyperthyroidism, was used to find distinguishing TCR V-J signatures. Prospective prediction of ophthalmopathy was tested in an independent validation cohort of fewer than 20 hyperthyroidism patients and some 17 patients who later progressed to ophthalmopathy. The 100 discovery patients were randomly split 7:3 into training and test sets. Thyroid tissue and blood T-cell repertoires from six or seven Graves' hyperthyroidism patients were also compared in the study. After blood sampling, hyperthyroidism patients were treated with methimazole at a starting dose of 30 mg daily, and ophthalmopathy patients were treated with high-dose intravenous methylprednisolone. The paper describes TCR Vbeta CDR3 sequencing of some 130 peripheral blood samples, made up of 43 ophthalmopathy patients, 70 to 75 hyperthyroidism patients and 17 progressor patients. The study at large found these results: A 13 V-J signature model separated ophthalmopathy from stable hyperthyroidism, with around 91% sensitivity and 81.08% specificity in cross-validation and 80%/75% in testing. Blood samples also contained most of the expanded thyroid clonotypes (frequency above 0.001), which suggests that blood repertoires may reflect thyroid immune responses. Sample size was not statistically predetermined, and blinding of investigators to group allocation was not performed. In validation, the model predicted progression to ophthalmopathy with over 60% sensitivity and around 72% specificity, a median of about 6 months before onset.

A patient counted as having stable Graves' hyperthyroidism if no progression to ophthalmopathy occurred over 18 months of follow-up. Hyperthyroidism patients were newly diagnosed, had a disease duration of under 2 months, and were aged 18 to 65 years. Patients with uncontrolled infections, other autoimmune diseases, pregnancy or lactation were excluded. Diagnoses were established on the basis of clinical symptoms, serum thyroxine and TRAb, thyroid ultrasound, and orbital computed tomography. Ficoll-Paque density gradient centrifugation was used to isolate PBMCs from around 10 ml of fresh peripheral blood. Total RNA was extracted using Trizol reagent, and RNA quality was assessed on an Agilent 2100 Bioanalyzer. Turning to this clonotype: Its antigen is currently not known. It has no much larger one-base neighbor in the sample; base qualities were not kept.

The TCR beta CDR3 regions were amplified from RNA transcripts. A first-round RT-PCR of the TCR CDR3 used the HTBI primer set with the Qiagen OneStep RT-PCR kit. The libraries were constructed in a second round of multiplex PCR and then size-selected and purified. Sequencing of the libraries was done on an Illumina HiSeq2000 using paired-end 100 bp reads. As for the authors' bioinformatics: SOAPnuke was used to process the raw data, throwing out any read that contained adapters or uncalled bases, had a mean Phred below 15, or lacked an exact constant-primer or identifier match. High-quality paired reads were merged using COPE v1.2.5, and each unique nucleotide sequence was defined as a clonotype. Clonotypes were aligned to IMGT TRBV, TRBD and TRBJ reference segments using MiTCR v1.1. The analysis was restricted to V-J combinations with a frequency above 0.0001, which together covered about 99% of the repertoires. A TCS score was defined as the ratio between F50 (clonal expansion) and ExV (chaos), using BLOSUM62-based TCRdist between CDR3 peptides within each V-J. Welch's t-statistics and random forest reduced around 510 V-J features to 10 to 15, which were used in a naive Bayes classifier (R e1071). TCRdb reworked the public reads: Q25 trimming with fastp, MiXCR clone assembly, productive beta chains retained. Under each unique CDR3 protein, matching rows form one entry showing the most common genes and DNA. In this record, the V and J calls reflect TCRdb's handling and not the investigators' own analysis. The sample records about 210,000 distinct CDR3 sequences, around 18% of which are singletons. Approximately 40% of the sample is held by the ten biggest clonotypes.

The CDR3, cysteine through phenylalanine, is 14 amino acids long. Kept here is only the CDR3 DNA, which spans 42 bases and is read in frame from base 1. V lost 5 bases and J lost 6 bases; the stretch between them is 16 bases long. Reading the germline V gene gives CDR1 SGHTA and CDR2 FQGTGA. The V and J segments used are TRBV7-3 and TRBJ1-2, and TRBD1 may be the D gene, going by 6 matching bases. This TCR was recovered from a man between 35 and 55 years old with Graves' hyperthyroidism. Sequencing was carried out using blood. The nucleotide sequence reads as follows: TGTGCCAGCAGCCGACTAGCGGGGGGGCATGGCTACACCTTC. Translation gives CASSRLAGGHGYTF.